Listed below are T cell receptor beta chains from one sample, sequenced in a study of CD8+CD57+ T cells in acquired aplastic anemia. One entry per CDR3 protein, called by TCRdb with MiXCR from the reads. The repertoire holds approximately 99,000 distinct CDR3 sequences, less than 65% seen once, with under 35% in the top ten. Sequencing was done on a sample of sorted CD4+, CD8+, or CD8+CD57+ T cells (not recorded which) from PBMCs. The receptor set was obtained from a human donor in good health, serving as a control. Each CDR3 is given with its conserved first and last residue. Fields, in order: D gene, V gene, clone size, J gene, CDR3 DNA, CDR3 protein. A D gene is named only where the DNA matches it firmly. Clone size is stated in some rows and not others, as once, few, many or a class when expanded.

D gene: .
V gene: TRBV4-1
clone size: many
J gene: TRBJ2-3
CDR3 DNA: TGCGCCAGCAGCCCCACGATGGGCACAGATACGCAGTATTTT
CDR3 protein: CASSPTMGTDTQYF

D gene: .
V gene: TRBV20-1
clone size: .
J gene: TRBJ2-3
CDR3 DNA: TGCAGTGCTCTAGCTACGGGACTTAGCACAGATACGCAGTATTTT
CDR3 protein: CSALATGLSTDTQYF

D gene: TRBD1
V gene: TRBV29-1
clone size: few
J gene: TRBJ1-2
CDR3 DNA: TGCAGCGTTGTGGGGACAGGGGCCACATCTTCCTATGGCTACACCTTC
CDR3 protein: CSVVGTGATSSYGYTF

D gene: TRBD1
V gene: TRBV12-3/TRBV12-4
clone size: .
J gene: TRBJ2-3
CDR3 DNA: TGTGCCAGCAGTCCTACAGGGGGCATGCGCGCAGATACGCAGTATTTT
CDR3 protein: CASSPTGGMRADTQYF

D gene: .
V gene: TRBV5-1
clone size: once
J gene: TRBJ1-2
CDR3 DNA: TGCGCCAGCAGCTTTGTCCAAGGATCCTATGGCTACACCTTC
CDR3 protein: CASSFVQGSYGYTF

D gene: TRBD1
V gene: TRBV30
clone size: .
J gene: TRBJ1-2
CDR3 DNA: TGTGCCTGGAGTCAAGAAAGGACAGGGGATGGCTACACCTTC
CDR3 protein: CAWSQERTGDGYTF

D gene: .
V gene: TRBV4-1
clone size: many
J gene: TRBJ1-1
CDR3 DNA: TGCGCCAGCAGGTGGACGGACATGAACACTGAAGCTTTCTTT
CDR3 protein: CASRWTDMNTEAFF

D gene: TRBD1
V gene: TRBV15
clone size: few
J gene: TRBJ2-7
CDR3 DNA: TGTGCCACCAGCAGAGAGGCGGACAGGGTGGAGGGGCAGTACTTC
CDR3 protein: CATSREADRVEGQYF

D gene: .
V gene: TRBV7-7
clone size: many
J gene: TRBJ1-6
CDR3 DNA: TGTGCTAGCAGCTTGGCCGGGAAGACACCTAATTCACCCCTCCACTTT
CDR3 protein: CASSLAGKTPNSPLHF

D gene: .
V gene: TRBV11-1
clone size: .
J gene: TRBJ2-7
CDR3 DNA: TGTGCCAGCAGCTTAGGTGAAGGGGCCTCCTACGAGCAGTACTTC
CDR3 protein: CASSLGEGASYEQYF

D gene: .
V gene: TRBV5-1
clone size: .
J gene: TRBJ1-1
CDR3 DNA: TGCGCCAGCAGCTTGGATACTATCGGGTGGACGGTGTACACTGAAGCTTTCTTT
CDR3 protein: CASSLDTIGWTVYTEAFF

D gene: .
V gene: TRBV12-3/TRBV12-4
clone size: many
J gene: TRBJ2-4
CDR3 DNA: .
CDR3 protein: CASSSSGKNIQYF

D gene: .
V gene: TRBV10-1
clone size: .
J gene: TRBJ1-6
CDR3 DNA: TGCGCCAGCAGTGGACAGCATAATTCACCCCTCCACTTT
CDR3 protein: CASSGQHNSPLHF

D gene: TRBD1
V gene: TRBV10-3
clone size: .
J gene: TRBJ1-5
CDR3 DNA: TGTGCCATCAGGGGGGACAGAAATAGCAATCAGCCCCAGCATTTT
CDR3 protein: CAIRGDRNSNQPQHF

D gene: .
V gene: TRBV25-1
clone size: .
J gene: TRBJ1-2
CDR3 DNA: TGTGCCAGCAGTGAATACGGCAGGAACTATGGCTACACCTTC
CDR3 protein: CASSEYGRNYGYTF

D gene: .
V gene: TRBV20-1
clone size: many
J gene: TRBJ1-2
CDR3 DNA: TGCAGTGCTAGAGATATACGGGGCACGGGCTATGGCTACACCTTC
CDR3 protein: CSARDIRGTGYGYTF

D gene: .
V gene: TRBV15
clone size: .
J gene: TRBJ2-5
CDR3 DNA: TGTGCCACCAGCGAGCGAGGACAGCAAAGGACCCAGTACTTC
CDR3 protein: CATSERGQQRTQYF

D gene: .
V gene: TRBV5-1
clone size: many
J gene: TRBJ2-3
CDR3 DNA: TGCGCCAGCAGCTGGGGGGTGGAGGGGTATACAGATACGCAGTATTTT
CDR3 protein: CASSWGVEGYTDTQYF

D gene: .
V gene: TRBV6-1
clone size: many
J gene: TRBJ1-5
CDR3 DNA: TGTGCCAGCAGTGAATGGTCCCGGAGCAATCAGCCCCAGCATTTT
CDR3 protein: CASSEWSRSNQPQHF

D gene: .
V gene: TRBV10-3
clone size: .
J gene: TRBJ1-6
CDR3 DNA: TGTGCCATCAGTCCGCAGACTCACTCCTATAATTCACCCCTCCACTTT
CDR3 protein: CAISPQTHSYNSPLHF

D gene: TRBD1
V gene: TRBV10-3
clone size: many
J gene: TRBJ1-2
CDR3 DNA: TGTGCCACCTACTCCCCGGGACAGGGGGCTGAAGACTATGGCTACACCTTC
CDR3 protein: CATYSPGQGAEDYGYTF

D gene: .
V gene: TRBV5-8
clone size: many
J gene: TRBJ2-7
CDR3 DNA: TGTGCCAGCAGCTTGCGACAAGCCTACGAGCAGTACTTC
CDR3 protein: CASSLRQAYEQYF

D gene: TRBD1
V gene: TRBV13
clone size: few
J gene: TRBJ2-7
CDR3 DNA: TGTGCCAGCAGCGAGGGACAGGGGGCGGGTTACGAGCAGTACTTC
CDR3 protein: CASSEGQGAGYEQYF

D gene: .
V gene: TRBV24-1
clone size: .
J gene: TRBJ1-5
CDR3 DNA: TGTGCCACCAGTTACCGGGGGCTTAATCAGCCCCAGCATTTT
CDR3 protein: CATSYRGLNQPQHF

D gene: .
V gene: TRBV29-1
clone size: .
J gene: TRBJ1-2
CDR3 DNA: TGCAGCGTTACTACAGGGAACCTGAGAGGCTACACCTTC
CDR3 protein: CSVTTGNLRGYTF

D gene: TRBD2
V gene: TRBV25-1
clone size: .
J gene: TRBJ2-7
CDR3 DNA: TGCGCCAGCAGTGGCGGACGGGGGGTCCACGAGCAGTACTTC
CDR3 protein: CASSGGRGVHEQYF

D gene: .
V gene: TRBV19
clone size: .
J gene: TRBJ1-2
CDR3 DNA: TGTGCCAGTAGTGACGAGGGGCAGACCTTC
CDR3 protein: CASSDEGQTF

D gene: TRBD1
V gene: TRBV12-5
clone size: few
J gene: TRBJ2-1
CDR3 DNA: TGTGCTAGTGGAGTGGGACAGGCTGATGAGCAGTTCTTC
CDR3 protein: CASGVGQADEQFF

D gene: .
V gene: TRBV24-1
clone size: .
J gene: TRBJ2-1
CDR3 DNA: TGTGCCACCAGTGACCTGAGCAATGAGCAGTTCTTC
CDR3 protein: CATSDLSNEQFF

D gene: .
V gene: TRBV2
clone size: .
J gene: TRBJ1-6
CDR3 DNA: TGTGCCAGCAGTGAAAGGGGCAATTCACCCCTCCACTTT
CDR3 protein: CASSERGNSPLHF

D gene: .
V gene: TRBV3-1
clone size: .
J gene: TRBJ2-5
CDR3 DNA: TGTGCCAGCAGCCAAGACTTCGGAGCCGCGATCCAAGAGACCCAGTACTTC
CDR3 protein: CASSQDFGAAIQETQYF

D gene: TRBD2
V gene: TRBV7-2
clone size: .
J gene: TRBJ2-5
CDR3 DNA: TGTGCCAGCAGCTTAGGGCTAGCGGGGAGACAAGAGACCCAGTACTTC
CDR3 protein: CASSLGLAGRQETQYF

D gene: .
V gene: TRBV7-9
clone size: many
J gene: TRBJ1-2
CDR3 DNA: TGTGCCAGCAGTCACGACACGGCGCAAGGCTACACCTTC
CDR3 protein: CASSHDTAQGYTF

D gene: .
V gene: TRBV3-1
clone size: many
J gene: TRBJ2-7
CDR3 DNA: TGTGCCAGCAGCCAAGACAGCGACTACGAGCAGTACTTC
CDR3 protein: CASSQDSDYEQYF

D gene: .
V gene: TRBV10-1
clone size: .
J gene: TRBJ2-7
CDR3 DNA: TGCGCCAGCAGCTCAGGGGACAAGACCTACGAGCAGTACTTC
CDR3 protein: CASSSGDKTYEQYF

D gene: .
V gene: TRBV2
clone size: .
J gene: TRBJ1-1
CDR3 DNA: TGTGCCAGCAATCACGAGAACACTGAAGCTTTCTTT
CDR3 protein: CASNHENTEAFF

D gene: TRBD2
V gene: TRBV29-1
clone size: .
J gene: TRBJ2-7
CDR3 DNA: TGCAGCGCCCGGGAGGTCTACGAGCAGTACTTC
CDR3 protein: CSAREVYEQYF

D gene: TRBD1
V gene: TRBV5-1
clone size: few
J gene: TRBJ1-2
CDR3 DNA: TGCGCCAGCAGCCCCGAGGGACAGGGGAGTGATGGCTACACCTTC
CDR3 protein: CASSPEGQGSDGYTF

D gene: .
V gene: TRBV4-2
clone size: many
J gene: TRBJ2-7
CDR3 DNA: TGTGCCAGCAGCCAAGGGGGGTCCTACGAGCAGTACTTC
CDR3 protein: CASSQGGSYEQYF

D gene: TRBD2
V gene: TRBV19
clone size: .
J gene: TRBJ2-7
CDR3 DNA: TGTGCCAGTAGTATAGTGCTAGCGGAAACCTACGAGCAGTACTTC
CDR3 protein: CASSIVLAETYEQYF

D gene: .
V gene: TRBV12-3/TRBV12-4
clone size: many
J gene: TRBJ1-1
CDR3 DNA: TGTGCCAGCAGTTTAAGCAGGACGAACACTGAAGCTTTCTTT
CDR3 protein: CASSLSRTNTEAFF

D gene: .
V gene: TRBV5-1
clone size: .
J gene: TRBJ1-6
CDR3 DNA: TGCGCCAACAGCCCCGGAAGGGGGGCCTCCTATAATTCACCCCTCCACTTT
CDR3 protein: CANSPGRGASYNSPLHF

D gene: .
V gene: TRBV9
clone size: .
J gene: TRBJ2-7
CDR3 DNA: TGTGCCAGCAGCCCAGACCCCGGCTACGGGCAGTACTTC
CDR3 protein: CASSPDPGYGQYF

D gene: .
V gene: TRBV19
clone size: .
J gene: TRBJ1-2
CDR3 DNA: TGTGCCAGTAGTGTCTCCCTGATGAAGGGCCACACCTTC
CDR3 protein: CASSVSLMKGHTF

D gene: .
V gene: TRBV5-4
clone size: many
J gene: TRBJ2-5
CDR3 DNA: TGTGCCAGCAAGGTAAGGAGGGGGGGGGAGACCCAGTACTTC
CDR3 protein: CASKVRRGGETQYF

D gene: TRBD1
V gene: TRBV10-2
clone size: .
J gene: TRBJ2-7
CDR3 DNA: TGCGCCAGCAGTGAGCCCGGGACAGGGAACTACGAGCAGTACTTC
CDR3 protein: CASSEPGTGNYEQYF

D gene: TRBD1
V gene: TRBV29-1
clone size: .
J gene: TRBJ1-5
CDR3 DNA: TGCAGCGTGGGGACAGGGGGCACGGGAGGCAATCAGCCCCAGCATTTT
CDR3 protein: CSVGTGGTGGNQPQHF

D gene: TRBD1
V gene: TRBV2
clone size: .
J gene: TRBJ1-5
CDR3 DNA: TGTGCCAGCAGGGGAAGGACAGGGGAAAATCAGCCCCAGCATTTT
CDR3 protein: CASRGRTGENQPQHF

D gene: TRBD1
V gene: TRBV7-7
clone size: .
J gene: TRBJ2-5
CDR3 DNA: TGTGCCAGCAGCTACGGGACAGGGGTACAAGAGACCCAGTACTTC
CDR3 protein: CASSYGTGVQETQYF

D gene: .
V gene: TRBV25-1
clone size: .
J gene: TRBJ2-7
CDR3 DNA: TGTGCCAGCAGCTTAGGGGGGAGGACCTACGAGCAGTACTTC
CDR3 protein: CASSLGGRTYEQYF

D gene: TRBD1
V gene: TRBV15
clone size: .
J gene: TRBJ2-1
CDR3 DNA: TGTGCCACCAGCAGAGGTAGGGGGCCTACATACAATGAGCAGTTCTTC
CDR3 protein: CATSRGRGPTYNEQFF

D gene: .
V gene: TRBV19
clone size: .
J gene: TRBJ1-2
CDR3 DNA: TGTGCCAGTAGTATGGACAGTCATGCCCTCTATGGCTACACCTTC
CDR3 protein: CASSMDSHALYGYTF

D gene: TRBD2
V gene: TRBV25-1
clone size: .
J gene: TRBJ2-7
CDR3 DNA: TGTGCCAGCAGAGATCTGGGGGGGTCCTACGAGCAGTACTTC
CDR3 protein: CASRDLGGSYEQYF